Detailed here is one TCR beta chain. What antigen it recognizes has not been identified. The sample holds no much larger clone one base away, and base qualities are not on file. The data were taken from a study of blood T cell repertoires in COVID-19 (dated by TCRdb to between 2020 and 2021). A note on the overall study: The collaborator samples originated in the United States, Italy and Spain and spanned the acute and convalescent phases of COVID-19. HLA class I and class II types, where available, came from metadata supplied by the sample provider rather than from assay-based typing. A de-identified subject ID, COVID-19 status, age in years and sex were almost always included in the sample metadata. The samples were drawn from the first 160 participants of the ongoing ImmuneRACE study and from under 1,500 subjects provided by 6 global collaborators. The prospective study material was composed of cDNA or gDNA derived from T cells, B-cell-depleted T cells, or PBMCs. Subjects who had been exposed to COVID-19, were actively infected with it, or had recovered from it provided the deeply sampled blood TCRbeta repertoires that made up the dataset. The repertoires were released in a freely available public database meant as a resource for research on the immune response to SARS-CoV-2.

CDR1 and CDR2, per the germline V gene, are SNHLY and FYNNEI. Counted from cysteine to phenylalanine, this CDR3 has 14 amino acids. The CDR3 DNA has 42 bases and is translated from base 1. The trim is 6 bases for V and 2 bases for J, with a gap of 13 bases between the germline ends. TCRbeta CDR3 regions were amplified from genomic DNA using the immunoSEQ Assay, a bias-controlled multiplex PCR. The study's own analysis went as follows. The number of nucleated cells in each sample was estimated from the amplification of reference gene primers within the assay. To quantify the absolute abundance of each unique TCRbeta CDR3 rearrangement, sequence reads were collapsed and filtered. Productive Simpson clonality was computed per sample as the square root of Simpson's diversity index over productive rearrangements. TCRdb's version of the immuneACCESS table is confined to in-frame rearrangements and falls short of the full clone set. An unresolved V gene accounts for under half of the shortfall where checked; the remainder is of unknown origin. The V and J calls and clone size come from that table; D and trimming were worked out from the DNA. For this sample the table gives around 110,000 clones, of which about 82% were detected only once. The top ten clonotypes cover 16% of the sample.

General conclusions and limits of the study: Clinical and demographic metadata were provided uncurated, with the amount varying by source and participant.

Each collaborating institution followed its own protocols to collect whole blood in K2EDTA tubes. For TCRbeta analysis, collaborators shipped samples in one of three forms: frozen whole blood, isolated PBMCs, or DNA extracted from either of those sample types. Input material: peripheral blood. The TCR sequence derives from a man aged 55 to 70 with active or convalescent COVID-19. The rearrangement combines TRBV2 with TRBJ1-1; the D gene is possibly TRBD1, with 5 bases matching. In nucleotides, the sequence is TGTGCCAGCAGCCGGGGGTCCGCCAACACTGAAGCTTTCTTT. Its protein is CASSRGSANTEAFF. The entire variable domain, with the stretches around the CDR3 drawn from the reference TRBV2 and TRBJ1-1 proteins, is EPEVTQTPSHQVTQMGQEVILRCVPISNHLYFYWYRQILGQKVEFLVSFYNNEISEKSEIFDDQFSVERPDGSNFTLKIRSTKLEDSAMYFCASSRGSANTEAFFGQGTRLTVV.